Below are 3 T cell receptor beta chains sequenced from a single sample in a study of shared clonotypes between healthy human individuals. Clones were sequenced by immunoSEQ multiplex PCR, and TCRdb holds only the in-frame ones, with some missing. The repertoire includes around 690,000 clones, around 90% of them detected once, and 30% to 40% sits in the top ten. Sequenced: memory CD8+ T cells from PBMCs. Subset reported: CD45RO+ cells pooled with CCR7-negative TemRA cells. The receptors originated from a man between 18 and 35 years old in good health. Some clones in this sample may be carry-over from other donors' samples.

The chain recombines TRBV19 with TRBJ2-1, with TRBD2 as a possible D gene (5 bases). Per the germline V gene, CDR1 is LNHDA and CDR2 is SQIVND (reference sequence). The CDR3 runs to 13 residues. CDR3 in amino acids: CATSGRWRDEQFF. In DNA, the CDR3 is TGTGCTACTAGTGGGCGCTGGCGGGATGAGCAGTTCTTC.

The J gene is TRBJ2-7, the V gene TRBV28; 7 nucleotides align to TRBD2. CDR3 length equals 12 residues. Germline CDR1 reads MDHEN; CDR2 reads SYDVKM. The CDR3 is CASSPGEGPRGV. DNA for the CDR3: TGTGCCAGCAGCCCTGGGGAGGGTCCCCGAGGCGTC.

The chain employs TRBV5-8 and TRBJ2-3; D uncertain. The CDR3 extends over 15 amino acids. The germline V gene has CDR1 SGHTS and CDR2 YDEGEE. Trimming took 4 bases from V and 0 from J, leaving 12 bases between them. This CDR3 is CASSLGRASTDTQYF. In DNA, the CDR3 is TGTGCCAGCAGCCTGGGTAGGGCTAGCACAGATACGCAGTATTTT.